The 25 T cell receptor beta chains below were found in one sample sequenced in a study of cytomegalovirus exposure and HLA in healthy donors. PCR was performed using 60 Vbeta and 13 Jbeta primers. TCRdb's copy holds only in-frame clones and misses some; the assay was immunoSEQ multiplex PCR. The data show more than 85,000 clones, about 60% seen once. The sample was PBMCs. These receptors came from a woman aged 25 to 39 in good health and CMV-seronegative.

This clone was detected only a few times. The J gene is TRBJ1-1, the V gene TRBV7-9; maybe TRBD1 (5 bases). Trimming took 2 bases from V and 7 from J, leaving 5 bases between them. Germline V gives CDR1 SEHNR, CDR2 FQNEAQ (reference sequence). The CDR3 consists of 11 residues. The CDR3 nucleotides are TGTGCCAGCAGCTTACAGGGTGAAGCTTTCTTT. Encoded protein: CASSLQGEAFF.

This clone showed up just once. The chain joins TRBV18 to TRBJ1-5, with D possibly TRBD1 on 6 matching bases. Trimming cost V 3 bases and J 7 bases, with 13 bases left between them. The germline gives CDR1 KGHSH, CDR2 LQKENI. The CDR3 covers 14 residues. CDR3 sequence: CASSPDSGVQPQHF. In nucleotides, the CDR3 is TGTGCCAGCTCACCTGACTCAGGGGTCCAGCCCCAGCATTTT.

This clone was detected only a few times. The rearrangement links TRBV6-6 to TRBJ1-4, with TRBD1 matching 8 bases. Germline V lookup: CDR1 MNHNY, CDR2 SVGAGI (reference sequence). The V and J ends lost 2 bases and 10 bases, in that order; junction bases with no gene match: 3. This CDR3 is 13 amino acids long. The CDR3 reads CASSYDTGGKLFF. DNA for the CDR3: TGTGCCAGCAGTTACGATACAGGGGGAAAACTGTTTTTT.

The J gene is TRBJ2-1, the V gene TRBV29-1; TRBD2 matches 7 bases. Germline CDR1 and CDR2: SQVTM and ANQGSEA. This CDR3 comprises 11 residues. Trimming cost V 6 bases and J 10 bases; bases outside gene matches: 6. The chain's CDR3 is CSVHSSGEQFF. In nucleotides, the CDR3 is TGCAGCGTCCATAGTAGCGGGGAGCAGTTCTTC.

This clone appeared a few times. The chain is built from TRBV5-1 and TRBJ2-3; perhaps TRBD1 as D (5 bases). The CDR3 contains 15 residues. The germline CDR1 and CDR2 sequences are SGHRS and YFSETQ. Trimming left V 0 bases short and J 0 bases short, with 8 bases between. The chain's CDR3 is CASSLEGASTDTQYF. The CDR3 region has the DNA TGCGCCAGCAGCTTGGAAGGGGCTAGCACAGATACGCAGTATTTT.

The V gene is TRBV10-3, the J gene TRBJ2-5; D is perhaps TRBD2 (5 bases). The V and J ends lost 6 bases and 5 bases respectively, with 10 bases between them. This CDR3 has 12 amino acids. The V gene's germline CDR1 is ENHRY and CDR2 SYGVKD. The CDR3 nucleotides are TGTGCCATCAGCCTGACGGGGGAGACCCAGTACTTC. Protein sequence: CAISLTGETQYF.

A single count supports this clone. The CDR3 reads CASSVEAGDTYEQYF. CDR3 bases: TGTGCCAGCAGCGTTGAAGCGGGCGACACTTACGAGCAGTACTTC. V is TRBV9 and J is TRBJ2-7; TRBD2 is a possible D gene (6 bases). This CDR3 has 15 amino acids. V was pared by 2 bases and J by 4 bases, with 16 bases between. Germline lookup yields CDR1 SGDLS and CDR2 YYNGEE.

The chain has TRBV2 and TRBJ2-7; TRBD1 might be the D (5 bases). Germline-derived CDR1 and CDR2 are SNHLY and FYNNEI. Trimming stripped 0 bases from V and 6 bases from J, with 9 bases between. This CDR3 region has 13 residues. The CDR3 sequence: CASSEALRGEQYF. In DNA, the CDR3 is TGTGCCAGCAGTGAAGCGCTTAGGGGCGAGCAGTACTTC.

The chain links TRBV5-5 to TRBJ1-1; 9 positions match TRBD1. This CDR3 contains 14 residues. V gave up 4 bases and J gave up 6 bases; unmatched junction bases: 7. The germline gives CDR1 SGHKS, CDR2 YYEKEE (reference sequence). This chain's CDR3 is CASSPGQGLAEAFF. The CDR3 DNA reads as TGTGCCAGCAGCCCGGGACAGGGCTTAGCTGAAGCTTTCTTT. The variable domain in full, with the rest retrieved from reference TRBV5-5 and TRBJ1-1, is DAGVTQSPTHLIKTRGQQVTLRCSPISGHKSVSWYQQVLGQGPQFIFQYYEKEERGRGNFPDRFSARQFPNYSSELNVNALLLGDSALYLCASSPGQGLAEAFFGQGTRLTVV.

This clone turned up a few times. The chain joins TRBV19 to TRBJ2-7; 7 bases are shared with TRBD1. J gave up 5 bases and V 5 bases, and 6 bases lay outside the gene matches. The CDR3 has 13 residues. In germline, CDR1 is LNHDA, CDR2 SQIVND (reference sequence). The chain's CDR3 is CASSPQGYDEQYF. CDR3 nucleotide sequence: TGTGCCAGTAGTCCACAGGGGTACGACGAGCAGTACTTC.

The CDR3 coding sequence is TGTGCCAGCAGCTTAATCGGACAGAGCTCCTACGAGCAGTACTTC. Translated: CASSLIGQSSYEQYF. The chain joins TRBV11-3 to TRBJ2-7; maybe TRBD1 (6 bases). The length of the CDR3 is 15 residues. The germline gives CDR1 SGHNT, CDR2 YENEEA. The V gene lost 2 bases and the J gene lost 0 bases, with 11 bases spanning the gap.

The CDR3: CASSLDSYNEQFF. In DNA, the CDR3 is TGTGCCAGCAGCCTGGACAGCTACAATGAGCAGTTCTTC. The rearrangement uses TRBV6-5 and TRBJ2-1; tentatively, D is TRBD1 (6 bases). The CDR3 contains 13 residues. From germline, CDR1 is MNHEY and CDR2 SVGAGI. The V gene lost 6 bases and the J gene lost 3 bases, with 9 bases spanning the gap.

In its sample, this clone was seen many times. This rearrangement joins TRBV5-8 to TRBJ1-2; 9 bases map to TRBD1. CDR1 is SGHTS and CDR2 is YDEGEE in the germline V gene. The J segment lost 4 bases and the V segment lost 1 base, leaving 11 bases of the junction unmatched. This CDR3 has 17 residues. The CDR3 DNA reads as TGTGCCAGCAGCTTGTCAGGGACAGGGACCCTTCTCTATGGCTACACCTTC. This sequence encodes CASSLSGTGTLLYGYTF. Full variable domain (outside the CDR3, taken from reference TRBV5-8 and TRBJ1-2): EAGVTQSPTHLIKTRGQQATLRCSPISGHTSVYWYQQALGLGLQFLLWYDEGEERNRGNFPPRFSGRQFPNYSSELNVNALELEDSALYLCASSLSGTGTLLYGYTFGSGTRLTVV.

The chain has TRBV7-6 and TRBJ2-5; TRBD1 matches at 8 bases. The germline V gene encodes CDR1 SGHVS and CDR2 FNYEAQ. The CDR3 covers 15 residues. The ends lost 4 bases at V and 0 bases at J; junction bases unmatched: 4. The chain's CDR3 is CASSSTTGDQETQYF. The CDR3, as DNA: TGTGCCAGCAGCTCAACGACAGGGGACCAAGAGACCCAGTACTTC.

The chain has TRBV5-1 and TRBJ2-3; 9 bases line up with TRBD1. The germline CDR1 and CDR2 sequences are SGHRS and YFSETQ. The CDR3 spans 15 residues. V was pared by 4 bases and J by 2 bases, with 5 bases of the junction left unmatched. The CDR3 reads CASSGGQGSTDTQYF. CDR3 coding DNA: TGCGCCAGCAGCGGAGGACAGGGGTCCACAGATACGCAGTATTTT. Looking up the rest from reference TRBV5-1 and TRBJ2-3 gives the full variable domain: KAGVTQTPRYLIKTRGQQVTLSCSPISGHRSVSWYQQTPGQGLQFLFEYFSETQRNKGNFPGRFSGRQFSNSRSEMNVSTLELGDSALYLCASSGGQGSTDTQYFGPGTRLTVL.

The V call is TRBV19, the J call TRBJ1-2; D remains unclear. The CDR3 length is 13 residues. Trimming stripped 8 bases from V and 2 bases from J, with 12 bases between. The V gene's germline CDR1 is LNHDA and CDR2 SQIVND (reference sequence). CDR3 sequence: CASRRGLNYGYTF. In DNA form, the CDR3 reads TGTGCCAGTCGTCGAGGGTTGAACTATGGCTACACCTTC.

The chain employs TRBV5-8 and TRBJ2-7; no firm D call. Trimming pared 1 base from V and 0 bases from J, leaving 5 bases between. Germline V gene sequence: CDR1 SGHTS, CDR2 YDEGEE. This CDR3 is built from 13 residues. In DNA, the CDR3 is TGTGCCAGCAGCTTGTTAGCCTCCTACGAGCAGTACTTC. Translation gives CASSLLASYEQYF.

This clone was observed a few times. The J gene is TRBJ1-1, the V gene TRBV19; D might be TRBD1 (6 bases). CDR3 size: 12 residues. In germline, CDR1 is LNHDA, CDR2 SQIVND (reference sequence). Trimming cost V 7 bases and J 10 bases, with 16 bases left between them. The CDR3 DNA reads TGTGCCAGTACCGATGACAGGCGAGGAGCTTTCTTT. Translating gives CASTDDRRGAFF.

The rearrangement links TRBV10-3 to TRBJ2-7, with a tentative D call TRBD2 (5 bases). The CDR3 has 15 amino acids. Per the germline V gene, CDR1 is ENHRY and CDR2 is SYGVKD. The V and J ends lost 0 bases and 2 bases respectively, with 11 bases between them. CDR3 sequence reads: CAISESGAPAYEQYF. The CDR3 DNA reads as TGTGCCATCAGTGAGTCGGGAGCGCCAGCCTACGAGCAGTACTTC.

This clone turned up a few times. The sample carries other DNA sequences with the same CDR3. This sequence joins TRBV6-1 and TRBJ1-5; D may be TRBD1 (6 bases). The V end lost 3 bases, the J end lost 5 bases, and 11 bases lay between the germline ends. CDR1 and CDR2 (germline): MNHNS, SASEGT. This CDR3 spans 14 amino acids. The DNA for the CDR3 is TGTGCCAGCAGTGAGGGGACACCATATCAGCCCCAGCATTTT. It encodes CASSEGTPYQPQHF.

This chain uses TRBV28 with TRBJ2-1; D not resolved. The length of the CDR3 is 11 residues. The V and J ends lost 5 bases and 13 bases respectively, with 12 bases between them. The germline V gene has CDR1 MDHEN and CDR2 SYDVKM. Here the CDR3 reads CASSHDLIQFF. The CDR3 nucleotides are TGTGCCAGCAGTCACGACTTAATCCAGTTCTTC. The whole variable domain, remainder taken from reference TRBV28 and TRBJ2-1, is DVKVTQSSRYLVKRTGEKVFLECVQDMDHENMFWYRQDPGLGLRLIYFSYDVKMKEKGDIPEGYSVSREKKERFSLILESASTNQTSMYLCASSHDLIQFFGPGTRLTVL.

J is TRBJ1-5 and V is TRBV18, with D tentatively TRBD1 (5 bases). The V end was cut by 0 bases, the J end by 4 bases, with 7 bases between. This CDR3 has 14 amino acids. The V gene's germline CDR1 is KGHSH and CDR2 LQKENI. The CDR3 here is CASSPPTANQPQHF. The CDR3 region has the DNA TGTGCCAGCTCACCACCGACAGCTAATCAGCCCCAGCATTTT.

The chain links TRBV7-2 to TRBJ2-3; D is undetermined. The V and J ends lost 6 bases and 8 bases respectively, with 9 bases between them. Germline lookup yields CDR1 SGHTA and CDR2 FQGNSA. The CDR3 has 11 amino acids. This chain's CDR3 is CASRSGVTQYF. The CDR3 coding sequence is TGTGCCAGCAGGTCAGGTGTTACGCAGTATTTT.

The gene calls are TRBV29-1 and TRBJ2-3; 8 nucleotides line up with TRBD2. The germline V gene encodes CDR1 SQVTM and CDR2 ANQGSEA. The CDR3 totals 13 residues. Unmatched junction bases numbered 6, after V lost 6 bases and J lost 4 bases. The CDR3 DNA reads as TGCAGCGTGGGGACTAGGATGGCAGATACGCAGTATTTT. Its translation is CSVGTRMADTQYF.

This rearrangement joins TRBV5-1 to TRBJ2-1; 8 bases map to TRBD2. Trimming at V came to 0 bases and at J to 9 bases, leaving 5 bases not matched to a gene. This CDR3 spans 14 amino acids. Germline CDR1 SGHRS, CDR2 YFSETQ. The CDR3 nucleotides read TGCGCCAGCAGCTTGGCCCGGGGGGGCACTGAGCAGTTCTTC. Its translation is CASSLARGGTEQFF.